These 32 T cell receptor beta chains came from one sample sequenced in a study of CD8 T cells in ankylosing spondylitis. Study outcomes and limitations: Several highly homologous variants made up a TCR beta motif, and this motif appeared characteristic of ankylosing spondylitis blood.

From the 5' RACE reads, TCRdb called clonotypes with MiXCR, one entry per CDR3 protein. The sample has 700,000 to 1,000,000 distinct CDR3 sequences; roughly 12% are singletons. No antigen has been identified for these receptors. The source material was blood, either unsorted or a sorted T cell fraction (not recorded which). These receptors were collected from a male donor with ankylosing spondylitis.

This clonotype was seen ten or more times. The chain joins TRBV7-2 to TRBJ2-5, with D perhaps matching TRBD2 (5 bases). This CDR3 comprises 14 residues. The V gene lost 5 bases and the J gene lost 4 bases, with 14 bases spanning the gap. Germline values: CDR1 SGHTA, CDR2 FQGNSA. CDR3 residues: CASSPGRAVETQYF. The CDR3 nucleotides read TGTGCCAGCAGCCCGGGAAGGGCGGTAGAGACCCAGTACTTC. Full variable domain (rest looked up from reference TRBV7-2 and TRBJ2-5): GAGVSQSPSNKVTEKGKDVELRCDPISGHTALYWYRQSLGQGLEFLIYFQGNSAPDKSGLPSDRFSAERTGGSVSTLTIQRTQQEDSAVYLCASSPGRAVETQYFGPGTRLLVL.

In its sample, this clonotype was seen many times. This rearrangement joins TRBV12-3 or TRBV12-4 to TRBJ1-2; no reliable D call. CDR3 length equals 13 residues. V dropped 0 bases and J dropped 1 base, with 3 bases sitting between them. CDR3: CASSLAVNYGYTF. CDR3 nucleotides: TGTGCCAGCAGTTTAGCCGTTAACTATGGCTACACCTTC.

This clonotype was observed a handful of times. The rearrangement links TRBV6-2 or TRBV6-3 to TRBJ2-3; D tentatively reads TRBD1 or TRBD2 (5 bases each). V was pared by 6 bases and J by 5 bases, with 15 bases between. CDR1 and CDR2 (germline): MNHEY, SVGEGT. There are 14 residues in the CDR3. The CDR3 sequence is CASRESGRQDTQYF. The CDR3 DNA sequence: TGTGCCAGCAGAGAATCGGGACGGCAAGATACGCAGTATTTT.

This clonotype was counted a single time. This rearrangement joins TRBV6-2 or TRBV6-3 to TRBJ2-1, with D uncertain. Deletions cut 1 base from V and 7 bases from J, with 11 bases between. The CDR3 consists of 14 residues. The germline V gene encodes CDR1 MNHEY and CDR2 SVGEGT. The CDR3 protein is CASSYFGKVNEQFF. CDR3 sequence (DNA): TGTGCCAGCAGTTACTTCGGAAAGGTGAATGAGCAGTTCTTC.

This chain joins TRBV5-1 and TRBJ1-1, with D perhaps TRBD1 (6 bases). Germline CDR1 SGHRS, CDR2 YFSETQ. V was pared by 4 bases and J by 4 bases, with 20 bases between. CDR3 size: 16 residues. The CDR3 loop reads CASSPYQGRGATEAFF. The CDR3 DNA sequence: TGCGCCAGCAGCCCCTATCAGGGGCGGGGGGCCACTGAAGCTTTCTTT.

V gene TRBV6-5 combines with J gene TRBJ2-7, with a possible D match to TRBD2 (5 bases). V lost 1 base, J lost 0 bases, and 22 bases lay in between. The CDR3 runs to 19 residues. Germline lookup yields CDR1 MNHEY and CDR2 SVGAGI. The DNA of the CDR3 is TGTGCCAGCAGTTACTTACTAGACCGCACGTTGAAGCCCTCCTACGAGCAGTACTTC. This sequence encodes CASSYLLDRTLKPSYEQYF.

About this clonotype: Just one base apart from a much larger clone, this may be a read error. This chain links TRBV10-3 with TRBJ1-1, with 11 nucleotides matching TRBD1. Germline V gene lookup returns CDR1 ENHRY and CDR2 SYGVKD. CDR3 length: 14 residues. With 6 bases clipped from V and 1 base from J, the junction kept 1 base outside the gene matches. The CDR3 reads CAIRGTGGNTEAFF. CDR3 DNA sequence: TGTGCCATCAGGGGGACAGGGGGGAACACTGAAGCTTTCTTT.

About this clonotype: Mismatch with germline at one junction end may stem from a read error. The genes are TRBV20-1 and TRBJ2-5; the D gene is possibly TRBD1 (5 bases). Germline V gene sequence: CDR1 DFQATT, CDR2 SNEGSKA (reference sequence). The CDR3 sequence is 13 residues long. CDR3 residues: CSASYRFQETQYF. Written as DNA, the CDR3 is TGCAGTGCTAGTTACAGGTTCCAAGAGACCCAGTATTTC.

This clonotype was recorded at least ten times. The chain carries TRBV20-1 and TRBJ2-3; 9 bases are shared with TRBD2. The CDR3 contains 14 residues. Per the germline V gene, CDR1 is DFQATT and CDR2 is SNEGSKA (reference sequence). Germline trimming cut 3 bases from V and 7 bases from J; bases unmatched to any gene: 8. The CDR3 region is CSASGSGSRYTQYF. The CDR3 bases are TGCAGTGCTAGCGGTAGCGGGAGTAGGTATACGCAGTATTTT.

The rearrangement joins TRBV15 to TRBJ2-2; tentatively, D is TRBD2 (7 bases). The V and J ends lost 1 base and 3 bases respectively, with 12 bases between them. The CDR3 is 16 residues long. Looked up from germline, CDR1 is LNHNV and CDR2 is YYDKDF (reference sequence). The CDR3, as DNA: TGTGCCACCAGCAGAGTCGGGGGGCGATACACCGGGGAGCTGTTTTTT. It specifies CATSRVGGRYTGELFF.

The rearrangement uses TRBV7-9 and TRBJ1-1; D is ambiguous. Germline V gene sequence: CDR1 SEHNR, CDR2 FQNEAQ (reference sequence). This CDR3 region has 14 residues. V was trimmed by 3 bases and J by 6 bases, leaving 14 bases between them. The CDR3 DNA is TGTGCCAGCAGCTTCCCTGCACGGGCCGCTGAAGCTTTCTTT. This translates into CASSFPARAAEAFF.

This clonotype was observed a few times. The chain employs TRBV27 and TRBJ1-5; no clear D. This CDR3 region has 13 residues. V shed 2 bases and J shed 11 bases, with 13 bases lying between them. Germline loops: CDR1 MNHEY, CDR2 SMNVEV (reference sequence). The DNA for the CDR3 is TGTGCCAGCAGTTTACTAGCGGGGTTGGCCCAGCATTTT. Translating it yields CASSLLAGLAQHF.

This clonotype was detected only a few times. The V and J genes are TRBV7-6 and TRBJ1-3; possibly TRBD1 for D (6 bases). The CDR3 runs to 21 residues. Germline CDR1 is SGHVS and CDR2 is FNYEAQ. The germline V and J ends were trimmed by 3 bases and 0 bases, with 27 bases remaining between them. CDR3 coding DNA: TGTGCCAGCAGCTTTGGGCTCAGCAGGGGACATAGAATCGGCTCTGGAAACACCATATATTTT. Protein product: CASSFGLSRGHRIGSGNTIYF.

This clonotype has a count of ten or more. The chain has TRBV4-3 and TRBJ2-3; TRBD2 agrees at 15 bases. Losses at the gene ends were 4 bases for V and 6 bases for J; bases not matched to a gene: 5. Germline V gene lookup returns CDR1 LGHNA and CDR2 YSLEER. This CDR3 has 16 amino acids. The CDR3 is CASSPGTSGRIDTQYF. As DNA, the CDR3 is TGCGCCAGCAGCCCCGGGACTAGCGGGAGGATTGATACGCAGTATTTT.

This clonotype came up many times. V gene TRBV29-1 combines with J gene TRBJ2-7, with unresolved D. Trimming removed 7 bases from V and 0 bases from J, with 4 bases in between. Germline values: CDR1 SQVTM, CDR2 ANQGSEA. The CDR3 runs to 10 residues. The CDR3 DNA reads TGCAGCGCTCTCTCCTACGAGCAGTACTTC. Translation gives CSALSYEQYF.

This clonotype was counted between two and nine times. This rearrangement joins TRBV7-2 to TRBJ2-5; D ambiguous. This CDR3 contains 14 residues. Deletions cut 1 base from V and 5 bases from J, with 11 bases between. CDR1 SGHTA and CDR2 FQGNSA come from the germline V gene. CDR3 in DNA: TGTGCCAGCAGCTTAGGCATCGTTCAGGAGACCCAGTACTTC. Protein sequence: CASSLGIVQETQYF.

The J gene is TRBJ2-5, the V gene TRBV6-1; no clear D. The CDR3 extends over 13 amino acids. V was cut by 4 bases and J by 5 bases, with 11 bases left in between. Germline values: CDR1 MNHNS, CDR2 SASEGT. CDR3 bases: TGTGCCAGCAGTGGATGGGAAGGGGAGACCCAGTACTTC. Protein product: CASSGWEGETQYF.

The CDR3 loop is CASSHPGQAIDTQYF. CDR3 nucleotide sequence: TGTGCCAGCAGTCACCCGGGACAGGCCATAGATACGCAGTATTTT. The chain carries TRBV12-3 or TRBV12-4 and TRBJ2-3, with 8 nucleotides matching TRBD1. The CDR3 runs 15 residues. V gave up 5 bases and J gave up 5 bases; unmatched junction bases: 9.

This clonotype was seen more than once but under ten times. V usage is TRBV27 and J usage is TRBJ2-1; possibly TRBD2 for D (5 bases). This CDR3 contains 14 residues. Germline loops: CDR1 MNHEY, CDR2 SMNVEV (reference sequence). V shed 8 bases and J shed 4 bases, with 15 bases lying between them. In DNA form, the CDR3 reads TGTGCCAGCCCTCCTCGGACTTTTTACAATGAGCAGTTCTTC. Translated: CASPPRTFYNEQFF.

This clonotype was seen repeatedly, ten times or more. The CDR3 reads CASSLAQGTGNTIYF. CDR3 DNA: TGTGCCAGCAGCTTAGCGCAGGGGACTGGAAACACCATATATTTT. The chain recombines TRBV7-2 with TRBJ1-3; a weak D match, TRBD1 (6 bases). Germline V CDR1 and CDR2: SGHTA, FQGNSA. The CDR3 loop spans 15 amino acids. V lost 0 bases and J lost 2, with 8 bases in between.

V usage is TRBV2 and J usage is TRBJ1-2; D is ambiguous. The CDR3 extends over 11 amino acids. Germline CDR1 and CDR2: SNHLY and FYNNEI. V gave up 7 bases and J gave up 7 bases, with 10 bases separating them. CDR3: CASTRETGYTF. CDR3 DNA sequence: TGTGCCAGCACCCGGGAGACTGGCTACACCTTC. The variable domain in full, completed from reference TRBV2 and TRBJ1-2, reads EPEVTQTPSHQVTQMGQEVILRCVPISNHLYFYWYRQILGQKVEFLVSFYNNEISEKSEIFDDQFSVERPDGSNFTLKIRSTKLEDSAMYFCASTRETGYTFGSGTRLTVV.

This clonotype was observed a handful of times. The chain links TRBV6-2 or TRBV6-3 to TRBJ2-1; tentatively, D is TRBD1 (5 bases). CDR1 and CDR2 (germline): MNHEY, SVGEGT. V was trimmed by 6 bases and J by 4 bases, leaving 16 bases between them. CDR3 length: 15 amino acids. The CDR3 DNA sequence: TGTGCCAGCAGAGAAGACAGAGACTCATACAATGAGCAGTTCTTC. Encoded protein: CASREDRDSYNEQFF.

A few counts support this clonotype. A read error may produce the germline difference seen at one junction end. The genes are TRBV7-7 and TRBJ2-5; D may be TRBD1 (5 bases). The length of the CDR3 is 16 residues. Germline-derived CDR1 and CDR2 are SSHAT and FNYEAQ (reference sequence). CDR3 nucleotide sequence: TGTGCTAGCAGCTTAGGAGCAGGGCTCGACTTAGAGACCCAGTACTTC. Its protein product is CASSLGAGLDLETQYF.

V is TRBV7-9 and J is TRBJ1-1; no definite D call. CDR3 length: 13 residues. Trimming took 2 bases from V and 3 from J, leaving 7 bases between them. Germline V gives CDR1 SEHNR, CDR2 FQNEAQ (reference sequence). The CDR3 DNA follows: TGTGCCAGCAGCTTAAGGAAGGACACTGAAGCTTTCTTT. Its protein is CASSLRKDTEAFF.

This clonotype was recorded a few times. The genes are TRBV20-1 and TRBJ1-4; D gene unclear. Germline V gene lookup returns CDR1 DFQATT and CDR2 SNEGSKA (reference sequence). The CDR3 loop spans 15 amino acids. Trimming removed 3 bases from V and 0 bases from J, with 11 bases in between. The CDR3 DNA sequence: TGCAGTGCTAGTAGAGTACTTGCAACTAATGAAAAACTGTTTTTT. Translating it yields CSASRVLATNEKLFF.

At least ten counts were recorded for this clonotype. The CDR3 DNA sequence: TGCAGTGCTAGGACTAGCGGGGGGGAGACCCAGTACTTC. Its translation is CSARTSGGETQYF. The chain joins TRBV20-1 to TRBJ2-5; 13 nucleotides agree with TRBD2. This CDR3 has 13 residues. Germline trimming cut 3 bases from V and 5 bases from J; bases unmatched to any gene: 0. Germline V lookup: CDR1 DFQATT, CDR2 SNEGSKA (reference sequence).

This clonotype showed up just a few times. V gene TRBV7-8 combines with J gene TRBJ2-7, with D uncertain. V shed 4 bases and J shed 3 bases, with 16 bases lying between them. CDR1 is SGHVS and CDR2 is FQNEAQ in the germline V gene. This CDR3 is 15 amino acids long. The CDR3 nucleotides read TGTGCCAGCAGCTCCCCCATGACGGAGCACTACGAGCAGTACTTC. Translation gives CASSSPMTEHYEQYF. Full variable domain (remainder filled in from reference TRBV7-8 and TRBJ2-7): GAGVSQSPRYKVAKRGQDVALRCDPISGHVSLFWYQQALGQGPEFLTYFQNEAQLDKSGLPSDRFFAERPEGSVSTLKIQRTQQEDSAVYLCASSSPMTEHYEQYFGPGTRLTVT.

There are a few counts of this clonotype. The chain carries TRBV4-2 and TRBJ1-1; no firm D call. This CDR3 has 14 amino acids. The germline gives CDR1 LGHNA, CDR2 YNFKEQ. V gave up 0 bases and J gave up 10 bases, with 15 bases separating them. This CDR3 is CASSQEAITGRAFF. DNA of the CDR3: TGTGCCAGCAGCCAAGAGGCCATCACGGGTCGAGCTTTCTTT.

This clonotype showed up just a few times. The chain couples TRBV7-2 to TRBJ1-6; a possible D gene is TRBD1 (6 bases). CDR1 is SGHTA and CDR2 is FQGNSA in the germline V gene. V lost 5 bases, J lost 7 bases, and 15 bases lay in between. This CDR3 spans 15 amino acids. The CDR3 DNA is TGTGCCAGCAGCACAGACAGGCCGGGAAATTCACCCCTCCACTTT. This encodes CASSTDRPGNSPLHF.

V is TRBV29-1 and J is TRBJ1-4, with TRBD1 as a possible D gene (6 bases). CDR3 length: 12 amino acids. CDR1 is SQVTM, CDR2 ANQGSEA, per germline. V was shortened by 8 bases and J by 5 bases, with 12 bases between the two germline ends. The CDR3 spells CSSRDTNEKLFF. CDR3 nucleotides: TGCAGCTCCCGGGACACCAATGAAAAACTGTTTTTT.

This clonotype was detected a few times. The V call is TRBV6-1, the J call TRBJ1-1; D might be TRBD1 (5 bases). The germline V gene encodes CDR1 MNHNS and CDR2 SASEGT. The CDR3 spans 13 residues. Trimming left V 7 bases short and J 0 bases short, with 9 bases between. DNA for the CDR3: TGTGCCAGCATCCGAGGGGTGAACACTGAAGCTTTCTTT. Protein sequence: CASIRGVNTEAFF.

This clonotype was counted a few times. The rearrangement uses TRBV5-1 and TRBJ2-7; no reliable D call. The CDR3 runs to 15 residues. CDR1 is SGHRS, CDR2 YFSETQ, per germline. Trimming stripped 4 bases from V and 0 bases from J, with 14 bases between. CDR3: CASSHSGDPSYEQYF. The CDR3 DNA reads as TGCGCCAGCAGCCACTCAGGTGATCCCTCCTACGAGCAGTACTTC.